Below, one T cell receptor (beta chain) is given with its context. Trimming pared 3 bases from V and 8 bases from J, leaving 8 bases between. This CDR3 contains 12 residues. This entry is derived from a study of blood T cell repertoires in COVID-19. Assay: immunoSEQ multiplex PCR; the TCRdb copy retains only in-frame clones and omits some. The repertoire consists of over 250,000 clones, with around 90% occurring once and the leading ten covering 0.7% to 0.85%. This clonotype originated in a woman in her twenties or thirties with acute or convalescent COVID-19. The V call is TRBV12-3 or TRBV12-4, the J call TRBJ2-1; D call uncertain. The source material was peripheral blood. The DNA for the CDR3 is TGTGCCAGCAGTTTGACCGAGGATGAGCAGTTCTTC. Translating it yields CASSLTEDEQFF.